This T cell receptor (beta chain) was sequenced for a study of Tregs in tolerant kidney transplant recipients. CDR3 length equals 14 residues. Germline V CDR1 and CDR2: MNHEY, SVGAGI. Deletions cut 0 bases from V and 3 bases from J, with 7 bases between. Only in-frame clones appear in the TCRdb table, and some are missing; sequencing was by immunoSEQ multiplex PCR. The table includes about 50,000 clones, roughly nine tenths detected once. Recipients received nonmyeloablative bone marrow transplants from related graft donors, with transient mixed chimerism. The J gene is TRBJ2-3, the V gene TRBV6-5; D is ambiguous. The sample here was CD8+ T cells from blood (PBMCs), taken 12 months after the transplant. This TCR was recovered from a human patient who received a combined kidney and bone marrow transplant. Some T cells may originate from the graft donor. The CDR3 here is CASSYSSETDTQYF. The CDR3 DNA reads TGTGCCAGCAGTTACTCGAGTGAGACAGATACGCAGTATTTT.